The entry below gives a single T cell receptor (beta chain) sequence along with its context. Its target is not known. This sample was taken from a study of blood T cells in healthy people across ages. The CDR3 has 13 residues. Germline V gene data show CDR1 as DFQATT and CDR2 as SNEGSKA (reference sequence). Trimming cost V 6 bases and J 7 bases, with 18 bases left between them. Study findings and constraints: There were more naive CD4+ cells and higher diversity in long-lived donors than in aged donors.

PCR was performed a second time for about 7 to 11 cycles using a sample-barcoded 5' primer and a J-beta primer mix. MiXCR was run by TCRdb on the 5' RACE reads, yielding one entry per CDR3 protein. There are 780,000 or so distinct CDR3 sequences in the sample; about 53% occur only once, and about 42% lies in the top ten. Each sample had at least 6 million PBMCs isolated. The chain links TRBV20-1 to TRBJ1-2; tentatively, D is TRBD1 (6 bases). This sequence originates from a man at least 80 years old in good health. Source material: blood. The CDR3 here is CSAKDSTRSGYTF. CDR3 coding DNA: TGCAGTGCCAAGGACAGCACCAGGTCTGGCTACACCTTC.